This section outlines one TCR beta chain sequence together with its context. Antigen: not known. The entry originates in a study of T cell responses to AZD1222 COVID-19 vaccine. Points from the study as a whole: Possibly, clonal diversity was underestimated; donors were largely white British and included more females.

The V end lost 3 bases, the J end lost 0 bases, and 12 bases lay between the germline ends. Germline CDR1 reads KGHDR; CDR2 reads SFDVKD. The CDR3 length is 16 residues. Data came from immunoSEQ multiplex PCR; TCRdb stores just in-frame clones and leaves some out. This sample has 90,000 to 120,000 clones, with about 90% found just once. This TCR was sampled from an adult who received the AZD1222 COVID-19 vaccine. The starting material was peripheral blood, obtained 28 days after the second AZD1222 dose. The genes are TRBV24-1 and TRBJ2-3; D might be TRBD2 (7 bases). The CDR3 DNA reads as TGTGCCACCAGTGATCTGGCGGGGGCTAGCACAGATACGCAGTATTTT. As protein: CATSDLAGASTDTQYF.